This T cell receptor beta chain originates from a study of post-analysis software for immune sequencing data. On the study more broadly: Patients with relapsing-remitting, secondary progressive and progressive-relapsing multiple sclerosis courses were all represented.

With regard to this clonotype: As yet, its antigen is unknown.

Unique molecular identifiers were built into the TCR beta cDNA libraries. It was from roughly 1 to 10 million T cells that 500,000 to 600,000 cDNA molecules came. TCRdb recomputed calls from the PCR reads with MiXCR, one row per CDR3 protein. The repertoire has about 460,000 distinct CDR3 sequences, nearly 45% of them found once; the top ten carry 9% to 13%. General study points: Relative to controls, patients with multiple sclerosis showed significantly lower normalized Chao1 diversity. Patients carried roughly 5 TRBV segments more frequently than controls did, and TRBV5-6, TRBV5-1 and TRBV20-1 were among them. Same-batch samples co-clustered strongly by F measure.

CDR3 size: 15 residues. After removal of 3 bases from V and 2 bases from J, the junction contained 6 bases not matched to a gene. The V gene's germline CDR1 is LNHDA and CDR2 SQIVND (reference sequence). The chain uses TRBV19 and TRBJ2-7; 8 nucleotides agree with TRBD2. The sequencing input was blood. This TCR came from a girl aged 10 to 17 with multiple sclerosis. The DNA of the CDR3 is TGTGCCAGTAGTATCCTAGCGGGCGATACCTACGAGCAGTACTTC. Translated: CASSILAGDTYEQYF.